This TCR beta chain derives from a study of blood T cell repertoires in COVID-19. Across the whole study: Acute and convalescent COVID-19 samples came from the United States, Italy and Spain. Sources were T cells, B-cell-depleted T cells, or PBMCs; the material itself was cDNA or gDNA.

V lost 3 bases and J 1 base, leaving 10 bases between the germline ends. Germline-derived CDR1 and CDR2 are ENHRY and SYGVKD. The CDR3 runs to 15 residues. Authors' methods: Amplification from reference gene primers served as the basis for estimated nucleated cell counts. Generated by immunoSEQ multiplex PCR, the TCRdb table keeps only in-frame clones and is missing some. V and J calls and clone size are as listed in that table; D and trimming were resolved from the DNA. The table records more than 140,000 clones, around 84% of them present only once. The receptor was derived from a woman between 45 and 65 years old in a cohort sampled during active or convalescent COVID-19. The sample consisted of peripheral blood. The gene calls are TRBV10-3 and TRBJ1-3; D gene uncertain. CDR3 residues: CAISEEVRSGNTIYF. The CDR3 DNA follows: TGTGCCATCAGTGAAGAAGTGCGGTCTGGAAACACCATATATTTT.